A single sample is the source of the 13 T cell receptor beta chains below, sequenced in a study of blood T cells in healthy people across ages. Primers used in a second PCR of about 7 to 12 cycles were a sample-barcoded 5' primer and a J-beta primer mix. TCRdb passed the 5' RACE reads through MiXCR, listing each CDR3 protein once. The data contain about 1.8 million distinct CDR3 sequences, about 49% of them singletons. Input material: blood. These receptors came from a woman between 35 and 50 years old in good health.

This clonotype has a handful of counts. CDR3 in amino acids: CATSDLSSTSGGLSSYNEQFF. In DNA, the CDR3 is TGTGCCACCAGTGATTTGAGTTCTACTAGCGGGGGATTAAGCTCCTACAATGAGCAGTTCTTC. The rearrangement links TRBV24-1 to TRBJ2-1; TRBD2 agrees at 11 bases. The CDR3 is 21 residues long. The germline V gene encodes CDR1 KGHDR and CDR2 SFDVKD. With V trimmed by 0 bases and J by 0 bases, 12 bases remained unmatched.

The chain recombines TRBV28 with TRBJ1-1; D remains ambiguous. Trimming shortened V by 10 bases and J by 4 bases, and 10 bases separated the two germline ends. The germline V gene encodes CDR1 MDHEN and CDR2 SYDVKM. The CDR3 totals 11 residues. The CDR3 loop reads CATRGITEAFF. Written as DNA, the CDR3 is TGTGCCACCAGAGGCATCACTGAAGCTTTCTTT.

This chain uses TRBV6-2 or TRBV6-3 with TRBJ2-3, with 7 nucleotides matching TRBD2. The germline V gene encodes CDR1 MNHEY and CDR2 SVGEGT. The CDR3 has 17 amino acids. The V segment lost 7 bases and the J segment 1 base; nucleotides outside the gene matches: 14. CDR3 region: CASTPGGIAARTDTQYF. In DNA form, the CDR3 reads TGTGCCAGCACTCCCGGGGGGATAGCGGCCCGCACAGATACGCAGTATTTT.

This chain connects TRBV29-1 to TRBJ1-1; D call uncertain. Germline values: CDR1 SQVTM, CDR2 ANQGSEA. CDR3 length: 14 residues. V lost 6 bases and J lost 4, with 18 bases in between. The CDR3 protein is CSVENLAGGTEAFF. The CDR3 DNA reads TGCAGCGTGGAAAACTTAGCCGGCGGCACTGAAGCTTTCTTT.

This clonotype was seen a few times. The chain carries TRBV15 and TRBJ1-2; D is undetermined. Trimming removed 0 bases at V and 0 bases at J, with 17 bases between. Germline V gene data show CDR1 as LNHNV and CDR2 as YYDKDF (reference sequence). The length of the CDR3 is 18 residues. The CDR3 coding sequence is TGTGCCACCAGCAGAGATCCCCGTCATAGGTTCGCTAACTATGGCTACACCTTC. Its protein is CATSRDPRHRFANYGYTF.

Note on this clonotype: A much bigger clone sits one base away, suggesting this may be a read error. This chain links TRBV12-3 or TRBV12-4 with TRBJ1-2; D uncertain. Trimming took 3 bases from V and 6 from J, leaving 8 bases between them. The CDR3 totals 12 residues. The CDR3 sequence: CASSFSGHGYTF. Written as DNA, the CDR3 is TGTGCCAGCAGTTTCTCGGGCCATGGCTACACCTTC.

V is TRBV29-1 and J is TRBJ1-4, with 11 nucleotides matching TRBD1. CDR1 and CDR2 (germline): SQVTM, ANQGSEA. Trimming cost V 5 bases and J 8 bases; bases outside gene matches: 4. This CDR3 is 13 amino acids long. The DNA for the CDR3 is TGCAGCGTTACCGGGACAGGGGGGGAAAAACTGTTTTTT. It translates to CSVTGTGGEKLFF.

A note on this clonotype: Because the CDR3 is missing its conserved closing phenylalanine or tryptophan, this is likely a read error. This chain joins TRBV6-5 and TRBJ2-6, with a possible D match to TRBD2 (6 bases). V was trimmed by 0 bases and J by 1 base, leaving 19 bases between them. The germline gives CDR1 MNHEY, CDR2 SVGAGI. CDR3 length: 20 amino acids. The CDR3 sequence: CASSYSSFWRGKSGANVLTV. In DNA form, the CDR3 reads TGTGCCAGCAGTTACTCGAGTTTTTGGAGGGGAAAGTCTGGGGCCAACGTCCTGACTGTC.

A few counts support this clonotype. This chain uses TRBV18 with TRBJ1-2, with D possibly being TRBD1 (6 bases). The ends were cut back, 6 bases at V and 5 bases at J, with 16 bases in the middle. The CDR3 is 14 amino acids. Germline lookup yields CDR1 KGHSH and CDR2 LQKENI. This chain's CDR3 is CASSPDSLGYGYTF. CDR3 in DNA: TGTGCCAGCTCTCCGGACAGTCTAGGGTATGGCTACACCTTC.

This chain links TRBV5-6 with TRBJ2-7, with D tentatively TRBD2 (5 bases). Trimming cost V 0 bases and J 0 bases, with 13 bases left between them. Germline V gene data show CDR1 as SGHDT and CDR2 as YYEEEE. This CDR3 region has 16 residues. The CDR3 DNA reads TGTGCCAGCAGCTTGGCTCACAGCGGATACTCCTACGAGCAGTACTTC. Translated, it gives CASSLAHSGYSYEQYF.

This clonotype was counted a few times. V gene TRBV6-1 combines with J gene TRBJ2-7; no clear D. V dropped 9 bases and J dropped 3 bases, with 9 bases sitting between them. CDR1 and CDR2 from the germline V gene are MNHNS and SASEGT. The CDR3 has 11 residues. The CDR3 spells CASQVLYEQYF. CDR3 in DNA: TGTGCCAGTCAGGTCCTCTACGAGCAGTACTTC.

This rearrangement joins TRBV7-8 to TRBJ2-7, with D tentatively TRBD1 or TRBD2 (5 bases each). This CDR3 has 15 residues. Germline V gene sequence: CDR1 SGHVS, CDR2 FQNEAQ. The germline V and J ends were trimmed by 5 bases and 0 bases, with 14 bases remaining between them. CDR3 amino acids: CASSGGTKSSYEQYF. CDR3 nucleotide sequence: TGTGCCAGCAGCGGGGGAACAAAGAGCTCCTACGAGCAGTACTTC.

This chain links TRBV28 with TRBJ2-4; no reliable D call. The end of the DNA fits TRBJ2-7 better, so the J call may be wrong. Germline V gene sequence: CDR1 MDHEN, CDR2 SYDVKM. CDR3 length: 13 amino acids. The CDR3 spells CASSTRTTYEQYF. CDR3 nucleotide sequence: TGTGCCAGCAGTACTCGGACCACCTACGAGCAGTACTTC.